This T cell receptor beta chain was identified during a study of blood T cell repertoires in COVID-19. Study information: Sites across the United States, Italy and Spain contributed samples from acute and convalescent COVID-19.

Study processing details: Counts of nucleated cells, estimated from reference gene primer amplification, were obtained. Data came from immunoSEQ multiplex PCR; TCRdb stores just in-frame clones and leaves some out. V, J and clone size derive from that table, while D and trimming were established from the DNA sequence. The data contain some 250,000 clones, approximately 90% of them singletons. Trimming pared 6 bases from V and 4 bases from J, leaving 18 bases between. CDR3 length: 16 amino acids. From germline, CDR1 is LNHDA and CDR2 SQIVND (reference sequence). Sample: peripheral blood. This clonotype was sampled from a woman between 40 and 55 years old who had recovered from COVID-19. The chain combines TRBV19 with TRBJ2-2, with D possibly matching TRBD1 (7 bases). CDR3 in DNA: TGTGCCAGTAGCACACTAGCCCAGGGGGGCACCGGGGAGCTGTTTTTT. Translated, it gives CASSTLAQGGTGELFF.